The text below deals with one T cell receptor beta chain. Profiling relied on immunoSEQ multiplex PCR, and the TCRdb table lists in-frame clones only, not all of them. Of roughly 260,000 clones in the sample, 88% are singletons; the top ten hold over 9%. This sample was taken from a study of blood T cell repertoires in COVID-19. On the study more broadly: There were acute and convalescent COVID-19 samples, and they came from the United States, Italy and Spain. Sources were T cells, B-cell-depleted T cells, or PBMCs; the material itself was cDNA or gDNA.

J was trimmed by 7 bases and V by 3 bases; bases with no gene match: 8. Germline values: CDR1 PRHDT, CDR2 FYEKMQ (reference sequence). The CDR3 has 15 residues. While infection was still active, Seattle patients were enrolled and then followed longitudinally. The chain employs TRBV13 and TRBJ1-2, with 10 bases matching TRBD1. The sequenced sample was peripheral blood. The receptor's source is a woman aged 25-40 years with COVID-19, enrolled during active disease. The CDR3 bases are TGTGCCAGCAGCTTCGGACAGGGGGTCTTAAGTGGCTACACCTTC. Translating it yields CASSFGQGVLSGYTF.